This entry features one TCR beta chain sequence. Other DNA sequences from this sample encode an identical CDR3 as well. Those enrolled, adults aged roughly 18 to 89 years, came from 20 to 25 US areas. Cohort allocation depended upon clinical history that participants reported. In the source study's methods: Reference gene primer amplification gave estimated nucleated cell counts. Generated by immunoSEQ multiplex PCR, the TCRdb table keeps only in-frame clones and is missing some. That table is the source of V, J and clone size, and D and trimming were worked out from the DNA. The repertoire has around 150,000 clones, approximately 83% of them found once; the top ten carry 10% to 15%. The data originate from a study of blood T cell repertoires in COVID-19. About the study: From T cells, B-cell-depleted T cells, or PBMCs came the material, which was cDNA or gDNA.

The germline V gene has CDR1 SGHRS and CDR2 YFSETQ. This CDR3 has 14 amino acids. Trimming removed 0 bases from V and 2 bases from J, with 8 bases in between. This TCR was recovered from a woman aged 55-75 years who had recovered from COVID-19. The V and J genes are TRBV5-1 and TRBJ1-1; D may be TRBD1 (6 bases). Sequences were obtained from PBMCs or T cells enriched from blood (not recorded which). CDR3 in amino acids: CASSLGTANTEAFF. As DNA, the CDR3 is TGCGCCAGCAGCTTGGGGACAGCTAACACTGAAGCTTTCTTT.